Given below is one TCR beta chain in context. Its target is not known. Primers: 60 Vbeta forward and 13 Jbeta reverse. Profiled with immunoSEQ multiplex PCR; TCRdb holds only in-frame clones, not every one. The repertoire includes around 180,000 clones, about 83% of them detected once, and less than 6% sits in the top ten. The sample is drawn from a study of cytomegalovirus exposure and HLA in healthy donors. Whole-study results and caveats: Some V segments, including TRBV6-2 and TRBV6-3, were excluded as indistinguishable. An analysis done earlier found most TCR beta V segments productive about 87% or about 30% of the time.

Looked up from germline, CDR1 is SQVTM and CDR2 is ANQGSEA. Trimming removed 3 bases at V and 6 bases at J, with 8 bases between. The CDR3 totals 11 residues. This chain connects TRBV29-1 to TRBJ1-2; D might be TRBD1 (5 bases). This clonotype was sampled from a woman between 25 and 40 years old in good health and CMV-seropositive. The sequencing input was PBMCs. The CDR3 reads CSVEGGDGYTF. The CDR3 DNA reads TGCAGCGTTGAGGGAGGGGATGGCTACACCTTC. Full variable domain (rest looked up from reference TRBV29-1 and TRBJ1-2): SAVISQKPSRDICQRGTSLTIQCQVDSQVTMMFWYRQQPGQSLTLIATANQGSEATYESGFVIDKFPISRPNLTFSTLTVSNMSPEDSSIYLCSVEGGDGYTFGSGTRLTVV.